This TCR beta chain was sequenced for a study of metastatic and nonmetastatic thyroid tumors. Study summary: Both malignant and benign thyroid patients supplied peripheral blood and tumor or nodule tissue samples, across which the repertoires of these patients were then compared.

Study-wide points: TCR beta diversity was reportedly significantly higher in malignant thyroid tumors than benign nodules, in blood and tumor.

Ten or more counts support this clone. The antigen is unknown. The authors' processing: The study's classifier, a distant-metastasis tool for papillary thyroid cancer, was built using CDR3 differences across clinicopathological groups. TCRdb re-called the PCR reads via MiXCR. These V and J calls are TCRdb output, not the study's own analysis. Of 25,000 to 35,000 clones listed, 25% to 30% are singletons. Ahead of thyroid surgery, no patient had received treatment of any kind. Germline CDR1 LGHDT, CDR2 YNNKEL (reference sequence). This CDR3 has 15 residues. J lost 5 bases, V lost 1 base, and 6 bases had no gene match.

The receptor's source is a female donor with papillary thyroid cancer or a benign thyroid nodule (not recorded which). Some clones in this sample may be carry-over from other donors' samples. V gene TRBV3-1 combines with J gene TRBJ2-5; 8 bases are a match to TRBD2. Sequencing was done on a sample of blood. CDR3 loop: CASSQGPPSGETQYF. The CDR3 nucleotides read TGTGCCAGCAGCCAAGGACCCCCTAGCGGGGAGACCCAGTACTTC.